This TCR beta chain appears in the sequencing data of a study of T cell responses to AZD1222 COVID-19 vaccine (dated by TCRdb to the early 2020s). The study in broad terms: AZD1222 recipients given second doses at about 4 weeks or at about 12 weeks were pooled, since spike-specific TCR depth and breadth were not found to differ between the two schedules. TCR sequencing was performed for over 230 trial participants, of whom 200 to 210 were given two doses of AZD1222 and about 25 were given two doses of MenACWY control vaccine. Trial participants were enrolled by age into 18-55, 56-69 and 70-plus year subgroups, with around 150, 28 and 57 TCR-sequenced participants respectively. Beyond this particular receptor, the publication reports: Participants were mostly white British and included more females than males, and it was suggested by the authors that clonal diversity may have been underestimated. CD4 TCRs associated with the vaccine covered the entire spike protein, and the dominant responses were in regions 160-218 and 743-854. The 56-69-year group was small, and its depth increase did not reach significance, likely because of low power. Because no samples from the day 14 peak response were available, repertoires could be characterized only after the peak T cell response. After two AZD1222 doses, spike-specific TCR breadth and depth were significantly higher than at day 0 and than in MenACWY recipients. Nearly half of unique spike-specific TCRs reportedly recognized epitopes outside regions mutated in the B.1.351 and B.1.1.7 variants. Conclusions about previously exposed vaccinees were limited because only a handful of AZD1222 recipients were SARS-CoV-2 seropositive at baseline.

What the time point label conveys for this sample: baseline before first vaccination. Vaccinee samples came from UK trials COV001 and COV002, including a single-blind randomized controlled phase 2/3 trial of AZD1222 (ChAdOx1 nCoV-19) in healthy adults. For TCRbeta chain sequencing, PBMC samples were collected from trial participants at day 0 and at day 28 after the second dose. For this clone: It lacks a known antigen. Base quality data are lacking; no much larger clone is found one base away.

The CDR3 regions of human TCRbeta chains were analyzed by immunosequencing. The original pipeline was this. TCRs in the repertoires were compared against a reference library of SARS-CoV-2-specific TCRs that had been generated with the MIRA antigen-specificity platform. Breadth was defined as the fraction of unique TCRs that were SARS-CoV-2-associated. Depth was defined as the fraction of total T cells that were SARS-CoV-2-associated. Using the MIRA data, each spike-specific TCR was assigned both to the spike region to which the TCR was reactive and to a CD4 or CD8 class. Log10-transformed breadth and depth values were compared by one-way ANOVA with Sidak's multiple comparisons tests. TCRdb mirrors the immuneACCESS table, restricted to in-frame sequences. Some clones are absent from its copies; in checked studies, under half trace to an unresolved V gene, and the reason for the others is unknown. V and J calls and clone size are given by that table; D and trimming were obtained from the DNA. The sample includes 150,000 to 200,000 clones, with 90% observed a single time. Of the sample, roughly 1.6% is held by the ten largest clones.

Via the germline V gene, CDR1 is SNHLY and CDR2 FYNNEI. The CDR3 sequence holds 14 residues, the cysteine and phenylalanine included. CDR3 DNA only is kept here, 42 bases in frame from base 1. The germline V and J ends show losses of 6 bases and 0 bases respectively, and no gene match explains 4 bases of the junction. Sequenced material: peripheral blood, taken on day 0 of AZD1222 vaccination. The sequence derives from an adult in good health. The chain is made from TRBV2 and TRBJ2-7, and 8 junction bases match TRBD2. CDR3 region: CASSGGELSYEQYF. Read as DNA, the sequence is TGTGCCAGCAGCGGGGGGGAGCTCTCCTACGAGCAGTACTTC.